This TCR beta chain was sequenced for a study of blood T cell repertoires in COVID-19. Study-wide background: Researchers got acute and convalescent COVID-19 samples from the United States, Italy and Spain. T cells, B-cell-depleted T cells, or PBMCs supplied cDNA or gDNA.

Authors' processing steps: The authors estimated nucleated cell counts from reference gene primer amplification. The data were produced by immunoSEQ multiplex PCR, yet TCRdb's version contains in-frame clones alone and is incomplete. That table supplies the V and J calls and clone size; D and trimming were determined from the DNA. The sample lists 130,000 to 150,000 clones; around nine tenths were seen once. CDR1 and CDR2 (germline): MDHEN, SYDVKM. V dropped 6 bases and J dropped 3 bases, with 11 bases sitting between them. The CDR3 spans 13 residues. The chain links TRBV28 to TRBJ1-2; D gene ambiguous. Sequencing was done on a sample of peripheral blood. The sequence derives from a man in his fifties or sixties with active or convalescent COVID-19. The CDR3 loop reads CASSGGRDYGYTF. DNA of the CDR3: TGTGCCAGCAGCGGTGGGCGCGACTATGGCTACACCTTC.